This T cell receptor (beta chain) was documented in a study of blood T cell repertoires in COVID-19. About the research overall: Acute and convalescent COVID-19 samples came from the United States, Italy and Spain.

The germline V gene has CDR1 MNHEY and CDR2 SVGAGI. This CDR3 comprises 15 residues. Trimming took 2 bases from V and 0 from J, leaving 8 bases between them. Original data processing: Scientists estimated how many nucleated cells there were by amplifying reference gene primers. The assay was immunoSEQ multiplex PCR, and TCRdb's table has in-frame clones only and misses some. V, J and clone size are taken as reported in that table, and D and trimming were inferred from the DNA itself. This sample has fewer than 200,000 clones, with approximately 85% found just once. This TCR was sampled from a woman between 55 and 75 years old with COVID-19, enrolled during active disease. The chain couples TRBV6-5 to TRBJ1-5, with TRBD1 as a possible D gene (5 bases). Sequencing used peripheral blood. CDR3: CASSYRQNSNQPQHF. CDR3 nucleotide sequence: TGTGCCAGCAGTTACCGACAGAATAGCAATCAGCCCCAGCATTTT.